This T cell receptor (beta chain) was observed in a study of cytomegalovirus exposure and HLA in healthy donors. Germline loops: CDR1 ENHRY, CDR2 SYGVKD. V lost 6 bases and J 3 bases, leaving 15 bases between the germline ends. The CDR3 length is 14 residues. Study-wide points: Association with HLA alleles at 0.05 false discovery rate was found for 16,951 TCR beta sequences in a later analysis. Compared with the roughly 670-donor mean, an Asian-associated ancestry cluster reportedly had fewer N-insertions, according to a later analysis. A later analysis linked a missense DCLRE1C variant to TCR beta V- and J-gene trimming.

With regard to this clone: Its antigen is currently unknown.

The study ran its PCR with 60 Vbeta and 13 Jbeta primers. In the source study's methods: There were about 80 million unique TCR beta chains by a later count, and about 11 million of them were shared. Clones were sequenced by immunoSEQ multiplex PCR, and TCRdb holds only the in-frame ones, with some missing. V and J calls and clone size are those listed in that table; D and trimming were worked out from the DNA. The sample table sets out approximately 58,000 clones. The chain joins TRBV10-3 to TRBJ2-7; D may be TRBD2 (7 bases). The sequenced sample was PBMCs. The receptor's source is a man aged 18 to 30 in good health and CMV-seropositive. The CDR3 reads CAISHLGGDYEQYF. CDR3 DNA sequence: TGTGCCATCAGCCACCTAGGGGGGGACTACGAGCAGTACTTC.